Presented here are 18 T cell receptor beta chains from one specimen sequenced in a study of T cells in localized non-small cell lung cancer. Sequenced by immunoSEQ multiplex PCR; TCRdb stores in-frame clones only, minus some. This sample has around 41,000 clones, with approximately 90% found just once. This specimen was peripheral blood, taken before any cancer treatment. The source of these receptors is a woman aged 18-49 years with stage III lung adenocarcinoma.

The chain has TRBV27 and TRBJ1-1; D is possibly TRBD1 (6 bases). This CDR3 spans 15 amino acids. Per the germline V gene, CDR1 is MNHEY and CDR2 is SMNVEV (reference sequence). V lost 8 bases and J lost 0, with 16 bases in between. CDR3 sequence (DNA): TGTGCCAGCCATCCCGGGACAAGCATGAACACTGAAGCTTTCTTT. It translates to CASHPGTSMNTEAFF.

The V call is TRBV5-5, the J call TRBJ1-5; D not resolved. CDR3 length: 16 residues. The ends were cut back, 4 bases at V and 0 bases at J, with 14 bases in the middle. Germline loops: CDR1 SGHKS, CDR2 YYEKEE (reference sequence). The CDR3 DNA reads TGTGCCAGCAGCCTGCTGGGCGGGGATAGCAATCAGCCCCAGCATTTT. This sequence encodes CASSLLGGDSNQPQHF.

This clone was picked up one time. V usage is TRBV5-5 and J usage is TRBJ2-1; D is perhaps TRBD2 (5 bases). Trimming removed 2 bases at V and 10 bases at J, with 13 bases between. This CDR3 region has 13 residues. Germline values: CDR1 SGHKS, CDR2 YYEKEE (reference sequence). In DNA, the CDR3 is TGTGCCAGCAGCTTCTCAACTGGCGGGGAGCAGTTCTTC. This translates into CASSFSTGGEQFF.

This chain links TRBV6-1 with TRBJ1-5, with D unresolved. The V end was cut by 6 bases, the J end by 2 bases, with 5 bases between. Germline assignment: CDR1 MNHNS and CDR2 SASEGT. The CDR3 totals 12 residues. Here the CDR3 DNA reads TGTGCCAGCAGGGGAGGCAATCAGCCCCAGCATTTT. Translated: CASRGGNQPQHF.

V gene TRBV11-2 combines with J gene TRBJ1-5; tentatively, D is TRBD1 (5 bases). The germline V gene encodes CDR1 SGHAT and CDR2 FQNNGV. V shed 4 bases and J shed 1 base, with 17 bases lying between them. The CDR3 is 17 amino acids. The CDR3 protein is CASSSRTWDGSNQPQHF. CDR3 nucleotide sequence: TGTGCCAGCAGCTCACGAACCTGGGACGGCAGCAATCAGCCCCAGCATTTT.

J is TRBJ1-5 and V is TRBV11-2; 9 nucleotides line up with TRBD1. The germline V gene has CDR1 SGHAT and CDR2 FQNNGV. With V trimmed by 1 base and J by 3 bases, 4 bases remained unmatched. CDR3 size: 16 residues. CDR3 residues: CASSLGQQGANQPQHF. The CDR3 bases are TGTGCCAGCAGCTTAGGCCAACAGGGGGCCAATCAGCCCCAGCATTTT.

The chain uses TRBV7-3 and TRBJ2-3, with 8 nucleotides matching TRBD1. Germline V gives CDR1 SGHTA, CDR2 FQGTGA. The ends lost 4 bases at V and 0 bases at J; junction bases unmatched: 3. The CDR3 spans 15 residues. The CDR3 DNA is TGTGCCAGCAGCTCGGGACAGGCGAGCACAGATACGCAGTATTTT. Protein sequence: CASSSGQASTDTQYF.

The chain couples TRBV4-1 to TRBJ1-1, with D perhaps matching TRBD1 (5 bases). The V end was cut by 4 bases, the J end by 1 base, with 13 bases between. This CDR3 has 15 amino acids. Germline CDR1 reads MGHRA; CDR2 reads YSYEKL. CDR3 nucleotides: TGCGCCAGCAGCCCAGACTTCAGGGAGAACACTGAAGCTTTCTTT. It is translated as CASSPDFRENTEAFF.

This rearrangement joins TRBV7-9 to TRBJ2-3; a weak D match, TRBD2 (6 bases). The CDR3 is 15 residues long. With 1 base removed from V and 4 bases from J, the gap between germline ends came to 12 bases. From germline, CDR1 is SEHNR and CDR2 FQNEAQ (reference sequence). CDR3 in amino acids: CASSLGTGVADTQYF. The CDR3 nucleotides are TGTGCCAGCAGCTTAGGGACGGGGGTTGCAGATACGCAGTATTTT.

V usage is TRBV9 and J usage is TRBJ2-2; TRBD1 is a possible D gene (6 bases). This CDR3 has 15 amino acids. V was trimmed by 3 bases and J by 4 bases, leaving 13 bases between them. Looked up from germline, CDR1 is SGDLS and CDR2 is YYNGEE. CDR3 protein: CASSAYDRPTGELFF. CDR3 bases: TGTGCCAGCAGCGCCTATGACAGGCCCACCGGGGAGCTGTTTTTT. Full variable domain (rest looked up from reference TRBV9 and TRBJ2-2): DSGVTQTPKHLITATGQRVTLRCSPRSGDLSVYWYQQSLDQGLQFLIQYYNGEERAKGNILERFSAQQFPDLHSELNLSSLELGDSALYFCASSAYDRPTGELFFGEGSRLTVL.

This clone was picked up one time. The chain has TRBV11-3 and TRBJ1-1; TRBD1 agrees at 7 bases. Germline V gene lookup returns CDR1 SGHNT and CDR2 YENEEA. V gave up 8 bases and J gave up 5 bases; unmatched junction bases: 8. This CDR3 is 13 amino acids long. The CDR3 DNA sequence: TGTGCCAGCGCCCAGAAACAGGGGACTGAAGCTTTCTTT. It specifies CASAQKQGTEAFF.

This rearrangement joins TRBV2 to TRBJ2-7, with D perhaps TRBD1 or TRBD2 (5 bases each). CDR3 length: 14 residues. Germline CDR1 and CDR2: SNHLY and FYNNEI. V lost 6 bases, J lost 0 bases, and 12 bases lay in between. In DNA form, the CDR3 reads TGTGCCAGCAGATCGGGACCGGGCTCCTACGAGCAGTACTTC. The encoded protein is CASRSGPGSYEQYF.

CDR3 region: CASMGNTGELFF. The DNA for the CDR3 is TGTGCCAGCATGGGGAACACCGGGGAGCTGTTTTTT. The V gene is TRBV6-5, the J gene TRBJ2-2; D call uncertain. The ends were cut back, 7 bases at V and 1 base at J, with 4 bases in the middle. The CDR3 contains 12 residues. Germline CDR1 reads MNHEY; CDR2 reads SVGAGI.

The rearrangement links TRBV4-2 to TRBJ1-2; 7 bases fit TRBD1. The V segment lost 1 base and the J segment 3 bases; nucleotides outside the gene matches: 5. Germline V CDR1 and CDR2: LGHNA, YNFKEQ. The CDR3 spans 15 residues. DNA for the CDR3: TGTGCCAGCAGCCAAGGGGTAGGGGGCGACTATGGCTACACCTTC. It is translated as CASSQGVGGDYGYTF.

The chain is built from TRBV5-5 and TRBJ1-1; D is perhaps TRBD1 (5 bases). The CDR3 extends over 17 amino acids. The V end lost 1 base, the J end lost 2 bases, and 18 bases lay between the germline ends. Germline values: CDR1 SGHKS, CDR2 YYEKEE (reference sequence). The CDR3 DNA reads TGTGCCAGCAGCTTGCTGGCAGGGACTCTGGGAAACACTGAAGCTTTCTTT. It is translated as CASSLLAGTLGNTEAFF.

The chain is built from TRBV5-1 and TRBJ2-5; the D gene could be TRBD1 or TRBD2 (5 bases each). CDR3 length: 15 residues. Deletions cut 0 bases from V and 0 bases from J, with 9 bases between. The V gene's germline CDR1 is SGHRS and CDR2 YFSETQ. The CDR3 sequence is CASSLAGANQETQYF. Written as DNA, the CDR3 is TGCGCCAGCAGCTTGGCCGGGGCGAACCAAGAGACCCAGTACTTC.

As regards this clone: Its ends do not fully match the called genes, so a read error is possible. The chain has TRBV5-1 and TRBJ2-7, with TRBD2 as a possible D gene (7 bases). The germline gives CDR1 SGHRS, CDR2 YFSETQ. This CDR3 region has 13 residues. The CDR3: CASSLGGADEQYF. The DNA of the CDR3 is TGCGCTAGCAGCTTGGGGGGGGCCGACGAGCAGTACTTC.

The V call is TRBV2, the J call TRBJ1-3; perhaps TRBD1 as D (5 bases). V lost 6 bases and J 2 bases, leaving 8 bases between the germline ends. This CDR3 spans 13 amino acids. Per the germline V gene, CDR1 is SNHLY and CDR2 is FYNNEI. The CDR3 region is CASREGPGNTIYF. For the CDR3, the DNA is TGTGCCAGCAGAGAGGGGCCTGGAAACACCATATATTTT.